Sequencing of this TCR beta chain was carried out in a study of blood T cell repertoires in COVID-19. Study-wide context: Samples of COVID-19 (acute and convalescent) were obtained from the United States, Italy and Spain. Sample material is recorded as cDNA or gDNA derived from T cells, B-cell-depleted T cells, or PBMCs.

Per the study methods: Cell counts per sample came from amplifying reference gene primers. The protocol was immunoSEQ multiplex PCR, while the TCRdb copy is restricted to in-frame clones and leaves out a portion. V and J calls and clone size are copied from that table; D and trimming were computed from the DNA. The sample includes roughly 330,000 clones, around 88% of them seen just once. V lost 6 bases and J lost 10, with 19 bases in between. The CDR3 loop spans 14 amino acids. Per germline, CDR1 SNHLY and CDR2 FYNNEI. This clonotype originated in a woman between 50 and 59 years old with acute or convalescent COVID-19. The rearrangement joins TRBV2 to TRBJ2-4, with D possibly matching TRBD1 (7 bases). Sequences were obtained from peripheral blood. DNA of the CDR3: TGTGCCAGCAGGGAGGGGGCCGGGCACGGGATTCAGTACTTC. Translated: CASREGAGHGIQYF. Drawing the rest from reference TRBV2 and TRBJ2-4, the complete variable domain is EPEVTQTPSHQVTQMGQEVILRCVPISNHLYFYWYRQILGQKVEFLVSFYNNEISEKSEIFDDQFSVERPDGSNFTLKIRSTKLEDSAMYFCASREGAGHGIQYFGAGTRLSVL.